The 24 T cell receptor beta chains in this list originate from one sample, sequenced in a study of early T cells in non-severe SARS-CoV-2 infection. TCRdb re-called the 5' RACE reads through MiXCR, storing one row per CDR3 protein. The table has 50,000 to 65,000 distinct CDR3 sequences, just under 9% seen once. Sequenced material: whole blood. The receptors stem from an adult who was a healthcare worker with PCR-confirmed SARS-CoV-2 infection or an uninfected control (not recorded which).

This clonotype was counted many times. V and J are TRBV28 and TRBJ2-3; perhaps D is TRBD1 or TRBD2 (5 bases each). The CDR3 length is 14 residues. Germline CDR1 reads MDHEN; CDR2 reads SYDVKM. V gave up 6 bases and J gave up 4 bases, with 14 bases separating them. Here the CDR3 DNA reads TGTGCCAGCAGCCACGGGACGAATCCAGATACGCAGTATTTT. It encodes CASSHGTNPDTQYF.

This clonotype has more than one count but fewer than ten. CDR3 residues: CASSSPQGNYGYTF. The CDR3 DNA reads as TGTGCCAGCAGCTCCCCACAGGGAAACTATGGCTACACCTTC. This sequence joins TRBV7-2 and TRBJ1-2, with D possibly being TRBD1 (6 bases). CDR1 and CDR2 (germline): SGHTA, FQGNSA. The CDR3 spans 14 residues. V was pared by 4 bases and J by 2 bases, with 11 bases between.

The gene calls are TRBV7-9 and TRBJ2-1; 7 nucleotides align to TRBD1. V lost 5 bases, J lost 6 bases, and 7 bases stayed unmatched. Germline V gene lookup returns CDR1 SEHNR and CDR2 FQNEAQ (reference sequence). CDR3 length: 14 amino acids. The CDR3 region has the DNA TGTGCCAGCAGCCCCGGGACAGTAGGCAATGAGCAGTTCTTC. This codes for CASSPGTVGNEQFF.

The chain uses TRBV5-1 and TRBJ2-2, with D perhaps matching TRBD2 (6 bases). This CDR3 comprises 16 residues. The V end was cut by 3 bases, the J end by 0 bases, with 12 bases between. Per germline, CDR1 SGHRS and CDR2 YFSETQ. The CDR3 DNA reads TGCGCCAGCAGCTGGGACTCCCGAACGAACACCGGGGAGCTGTTTTTT. Protein sequence: CASSWDSRTNTGELFF. Full variable domain (outside the CDR3, taken from reference TRBV5-1 and TRBJ2-2): KAGVTQTPRYLIKTRGQQVTLSCSPISGHRSVSWYQQTPGQGLQFLFEYFSETQRNKGNFPGRFSGRQFSNSRSEMNVSTLELGDSALYLCASSWDSRTNTGELFFGEGSRLTVL.

In its sample, this clonotype was seen many times. V is TRBV7-3 and J is TRBJ2-3; tentative D call: TRBD2 (6 bases). This CDR3 is built from 15 residues. Between the trimmed V and J ends, which lost 5 bases and 2 bases, there was a span of 14 bases. CDR1 is SGHTA, CDR2 FQGTGA, per germline. CDR3 residues: CASSPQAGITDTQYF. CDR3 nucleotide sequence: TGTGCCAGCAGCCCCCAGGCGGGGATCACAGATACGCAGTATTTT.

This clonotype was detected only once. Since a much larger clone is just one base distant, this may be a read error. This chain uses TRBV3-1 with TRBJ2-1; no clear D gene. This CDR3 comprises 13 residues. The germline gives CDR1 LGHDT, CDR2 YNNKEL (reference sequence). V was shortened by 1 base and J by 6 bases, with 7 bases between the two germline ends. The CDR3 sequence is CASSQGISNEQFF. The DNA for the CDR3 is TGTGCCAGCAGCCAAGGTATCAGCAATGAGCAGTTCTTC.

The rearrangement uses TRBV10-3 and TRBJ2-7; D may be TRBD1 (6 bases). The V gene's germline CDR1 is ENHRY and CDR2 SYGVKD. This CDR3 contains 12 residues. The V end lost 10 bases, the J end lost 7 bases, and 17 bases lay between the germline ends. The CDR3, as DNA: TGTGCCACCGGGGACATTAATTTGGAGCAGTACTTC. This translates into CATGDINLEQYF.

This clonotype was picked up many times. The chain couples TRBV7-2 to TRBJ2-5; TRBD1 is a possible D gene (6 bases). Trimming stripped 1 base from V and 5 bases from J, with 17 bases between. Germline V lookup: CDR1 SGHTA, CDR2 FQGNSA. The CDR3 is made up of 16 amino acids. CDR3 nucleotides: TGTGCCAGCAGCTTAGACCTGGGGGCCGGCTGGGAGACCCAGTACTTC. Translation: CASSLDLGAGWETQYF. Full variable domain (remainder filled in from reference TRBV7-2 and TRBJ2-5): GAGVSQSPSNKVTEKGKDVELRCDPISGHTALYWYRQSLGQGLEFLIYFQGNSAPDKSGLPSDRFSAERTGGSVSTLTIQRTQQEDSAVYLCASSLDLGAGWETQYFGPGTRLLVL.

V gene TRBV5-1 combines with J gene TRBJ2-7, with TRBD1 matching 11 bases. Germline CDR1 reads SGHRS; CDR2 reads YFSETQ. With V trimmed by 0 bases and J by 2 bases, 1 base remained unmatched. This CDR3 region has 15 residues. This chain's CDR3 is CASSLEGQGAYEQYF. DNA of the CDR3: TGCGCCAGCAGCTTGGAGGGACAGGGGGCCTACGAGCAGTACTTC.

At least ten counts were recorded for this clonotype. The chain has TRBV4-3 and TRBJ1-1; no clear D. With 3 bases removed from V and 3 bases from J, the gap between germline ends came to 8 bases. Germline CDR1 is LGHNA and CDR2 is YSLEER. The CDR3 runs 13 residues. The CDR3 DNA reads TGCGCCAGCAGCCAGGGTAAGGACACTGAAGCTTTCTTT. Protein: CASSQGKDTEAFF.

CDR3 region: CASSLGWGAYGYTF. The CDR3 DNA follows: TGTGCCAGCAGCTTAGGCTGGGGGGCGTATGGCTACACCTTC. The rearrangement links TRBV7-2 to TRBJ1-2, with a tentative D call TRBD1 (6 bases). Per germline, CDR1 SGHTA and CDR2 FQGNSA. V was pared by 1 base and J by 5 bases, with 11 bases between. The CDR3 sequence is 14 residues long.

A word on this clonotype: A clone one base away is much larger, so this may be a read error. J is TRBJ1-1 and V is TRBV10-2, with a tentative D call TRBD1 (6 bases). This CDR3 has 14 residues. CDR1 is WSHSY, CDR2 SAAADI, per germline. The V end was cut by 2 bases, the J end by 7 bases, with 14 bases between. Here the CDR3 reads CASSEPSLQGEAFF. CDR3 DNA: TGCGCCAGCAGTGAGCCCTCCTTACAGGGTGAAGCTTTCTTT.

In regard to this clonotype: This could be a read error, since a much larger clone is one nucleotide away. The V call is TRBV5-1, the J call TRBJ2-2; no reliable D call. Germline V gives CDR1 SGHRS, CDR2 YFSETQ. The CDR3 spans 15 residues. Deletions cut 4 bases from V and 0 bases from J, with 10 bases between. The CDR3 loop is CASSPLSSNTGELFF. The CDR3 DNA follows: TGCGCCAGCAGCCCCCTTTCTTCGAACACCGGGGAGCTGTTTTTT.

This clonotype was detected only a few times. The chain has TRBV11-2 and TRBJ2-5, with no clear D. Per germline, CDR1 SGHAT and CDR2 FQNNGV. This CDR3 is 15 amino acids long. The ends were cut back, 3 bases at V and 1 base at J, with 12 bases in the middle. The CDR3 sequence is CASSFNRKTQETQYF. The CDR3 coding sequence is TGTGCCAGCAGCTTTAACAGAAAAACCCAAGAGACCCAGTACTTC.

This clonotype was picked up many times. The chain carries TRBV4-3 and TRBJ2-1, with 9 bases matching TRBD2. The ends lost 0 bases at V and 10 bases at J; junction bases unmatched: 7. The germline gives CDR1 LGHNA, CDR2 YSLEER. The CDR3 extends over 15 amino acids. Written as DNA, the CDR3 is TGCGCCAGCAGCCAAGAATTGGCGGGAGGGGGGGAGCAGTTCTTC. This codes for CASSQELAGGGEQFF.

This clonotype was seen a few times. V is TRBV20-1 and J is TRBJ1-5; 9 nucleotides line up with TRBD1. J gave up 4 bases and V 7 bases, and 11 bases lay outside the gene matches. This CDR3 contains 15 residues. Per germline, CDR1 DFQATT and CDR2 SNEGSKA (reference sequence). The CDR3 DNA reads as TGCAGTGGAAAAACAGGGGGCTTCGGTAATCAGCCCCAGCATTTT. It translates to CSGKTGGFGNQPQHF.

This clonotype was seen at least ten times. V and J are TRBV5-5 and TRBJ1-1, with a possible D match to TRBD1 (5 bases). V lost 7 bases and J lost 4, with 17 bases in between. The CDR3 runs to 14 residues. CDR1 and CDR2 (germline): SGHKS, YYEKEE (reference sequence). CDR3 nucleotide sequence: TGTGCCAGCGGCTCTACGGGACTGGGCACTGAAGCTTTCTTT. The encoded protein is CASGSTGLGTEAFF.

In this sample, this clonotype turned up many times. The chain has TRBV27 and TRBJ1-1; TRBD1 matches 7 bases. The CDR3 runs 16 residues. Germline V CDR1 and CDR2: MNHEY, SMNVEV (reference sequence). V lost 7 bases to trimming and J lost 4 bases; unmatched junction nucleotides: 15. DNA for the CDR3: TGTGCCAGCACCTCACTCCAGGCAGGGGGTATCACTGAAGCTTTCTTT. Protein sequence: CASTSLQAGGITEAFF.

This clonotype was observed a handful of times. V gene TRBV7-2 combines with J gene TRBJ1-1, with 7 positions matching TRBD1. With 3 bases clipped from V and 6 bases from J, the junction kept 7 bases outside the gene matches. The CDR3 runs 14 residues. The germline CDR1 and CDR2 sequences are SGHTA and FQGNSA. CDR3 loop: CASSFDRVGAEAFF. The CDR3 DNA follows: TGTGCCAGCAGCTTCGACAGGGTAGGGGCTGAAGCTTTCTTT.

This clonotype was seen at least ten times. This chain's CDR3 is CASSEGRISGNTIYF. The DNA of the CDR3 is TGTGCCAGCAGCGAGGGGCGGATCTCTGGAAACACCATATATTTT. The V gene is TRBV9, the J gene TRBJ1-3; maybe TRBD1 (5 bases). Germline V gene lookup returns CDR1 SGDLS and CDR2 YYNGEE. The CDR3 loop spans 15 amino acids. V lost 3 bases and J lost 0, with 10 bases in between.

This clonotype was seen repeatedly, ten times or more. The rearrangement joins TRBV28 to TRBJ2-1; 10 bases agree with TRBD2. Germline V gene data show CDR1 as MDHEN and CDR2 as SYDVKM. The V segment lost 7 bases and the J segment 6 bases; nucleotides outside the gene matches: 6. The length of the CDR3 is 14 residues. The CDR3 is CASKGLAGVNEQFF. In DNA form, the CDR3 reads TGTGCCAGCAAAGGGCTAGCGGGAGTCAATGAGCAGTTCTTC.

A few counts support this clonotype. This chain links TRBV10-1 with TRBJ2-4, with 8 bases fitting TRBD1. There are 13 residues in the CDR3. J was trimmed by 3 bases and V by 8 bases; bases with no gene match: 3. CDR1 and CDR2 from the germline V gene are WNHNN and SYGVQD (reference sequence). The DNA of the CDR3 is TGCGCCAGCGGGGACAGGAGCAAAAACATTCAGTACTTC. This sequence encodes CASGDRSKNIQYF.

The V call is TRBV7-9, the J call TRBJ2-2; TRBD2 agrees at 8 bases. Trimming cost V 2 bases and J 6 bases; bases outside gene matches: 8. Germline V gene lookup returns CDR1 SEHNR and CDR2 FQNEAQ (reference sequence). The CDR3 is made up of 16 amino acids. The CDR3 DNA reads as TGTGCCAGCAGCTTATCCAGCGGGAGTCTGGCCGGGGAGCTGTTTTTT. Residues: CASSLSSGSLAGELFF.

At least ten counts were recorded for this clonotype. This chain connects TRBV10-1 to TRBJ2-4, with D possibly TRBD1 on 5 matching bases. The CDR3 length is 16 residues. With 3 bases removed from V and 3 bases from J, the gap between germline ends came to 15 bases. Germline V gives CDR1 WNHNN, CDR2 SYGVQD (reference sequence). CDR3 region: CASSEDSRLFKNIQYF. CDR3 DNA: TGCGCCAGCAGTGAAGACAGTCGTCTTTTCAAAAACATTCAGTACTTC.